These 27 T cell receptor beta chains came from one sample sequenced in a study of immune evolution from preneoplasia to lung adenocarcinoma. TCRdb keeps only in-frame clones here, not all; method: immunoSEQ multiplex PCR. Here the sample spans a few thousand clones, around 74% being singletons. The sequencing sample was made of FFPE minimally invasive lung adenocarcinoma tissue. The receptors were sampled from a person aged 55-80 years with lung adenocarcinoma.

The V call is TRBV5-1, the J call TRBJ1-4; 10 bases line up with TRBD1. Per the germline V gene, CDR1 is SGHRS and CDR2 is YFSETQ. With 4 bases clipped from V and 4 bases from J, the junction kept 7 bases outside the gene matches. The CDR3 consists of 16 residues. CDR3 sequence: CASSRDRGLGNEKLFF. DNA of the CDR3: TGCGCCAGCAGCCGCGACAGGGGGCTGGGTAATGAAAAACTGTTTTTT.

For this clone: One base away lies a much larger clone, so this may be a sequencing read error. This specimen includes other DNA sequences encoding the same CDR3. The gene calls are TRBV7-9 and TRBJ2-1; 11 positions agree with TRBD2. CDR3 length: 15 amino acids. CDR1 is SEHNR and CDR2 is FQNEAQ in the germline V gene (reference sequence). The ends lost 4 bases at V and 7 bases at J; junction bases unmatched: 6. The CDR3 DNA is TGTGCCAGCAGCTCAGGGACTAGCGGATATAATGAGCAGTTCTTC. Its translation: CASSSGTSGYNEQFF.

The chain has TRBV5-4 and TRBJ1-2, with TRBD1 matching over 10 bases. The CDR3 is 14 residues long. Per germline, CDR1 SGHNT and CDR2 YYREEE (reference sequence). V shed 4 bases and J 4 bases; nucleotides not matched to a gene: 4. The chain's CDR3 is CASSPTGGGYGYTF. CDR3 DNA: TGTGCCAGCAGCCCGACAGGGGGCGGCTATGGCTACACCTTC.

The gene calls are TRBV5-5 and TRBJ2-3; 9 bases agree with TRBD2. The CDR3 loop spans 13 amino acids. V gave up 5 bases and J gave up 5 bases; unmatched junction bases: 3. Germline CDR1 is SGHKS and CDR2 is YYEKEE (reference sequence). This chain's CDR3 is CASSIAGEDTQYF. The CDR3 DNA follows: TGTGCCAGCAGTATAGCGGGAGAAGATACGCAGTATTTT.

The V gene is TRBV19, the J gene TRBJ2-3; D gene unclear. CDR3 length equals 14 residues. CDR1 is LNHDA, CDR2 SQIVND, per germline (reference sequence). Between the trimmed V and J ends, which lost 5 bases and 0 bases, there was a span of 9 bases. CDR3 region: CASSLGTSTDTQYF. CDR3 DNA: TGTGCCAGTAGTTTGGGAACTAGCACAGATACGCAGTATTTT.

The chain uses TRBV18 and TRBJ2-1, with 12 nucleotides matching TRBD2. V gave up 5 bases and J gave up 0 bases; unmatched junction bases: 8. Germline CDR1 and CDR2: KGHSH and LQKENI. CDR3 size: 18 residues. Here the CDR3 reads CASSATTSGRVSYNEQFF. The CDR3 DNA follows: TGTGCCAGCTCAGCAACGACTAGCGGGAGAGTCTCCTACAATGAGCAGTTCTTC.

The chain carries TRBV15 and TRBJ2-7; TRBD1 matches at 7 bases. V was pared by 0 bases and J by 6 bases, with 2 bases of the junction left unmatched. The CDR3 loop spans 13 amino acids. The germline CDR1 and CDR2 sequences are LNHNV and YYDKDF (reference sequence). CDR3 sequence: CATSRDPGGEQYF. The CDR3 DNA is TGTGCCACCAGCAGAGATCCAGGGGGCGAGCAGTACTTC.

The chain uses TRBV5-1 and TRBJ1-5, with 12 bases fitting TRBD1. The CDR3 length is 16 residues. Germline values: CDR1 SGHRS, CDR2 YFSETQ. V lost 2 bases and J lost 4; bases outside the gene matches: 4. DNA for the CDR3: TGCGCCAGCAGCTTCGGGACAGGGGGCCGGAATCAGCCCCAGCATTTT. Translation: CASSFGTGGRNQPQHF.

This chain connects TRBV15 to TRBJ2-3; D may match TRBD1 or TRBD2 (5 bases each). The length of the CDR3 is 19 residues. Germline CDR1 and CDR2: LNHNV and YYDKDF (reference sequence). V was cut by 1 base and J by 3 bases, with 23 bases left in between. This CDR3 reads CATSRAYGVGRGATDTQYF. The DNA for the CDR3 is TGTGCCACCAGCAGAGCTTATGGGGTAGGCAGAGGGGCTACAGATACGCAGTATTTT.

The CDR3 DNA sequence: TGCGCCAGCAGCTTGGAAGGACCGAACACTGAAGCTTTCTTT. This codes for CASSLEGPNTEAFF. The rearrangement joins TRBV5-1 to TRBJ1-1; D is uncertain. Trimming cost V 0 bases and J 1 base, with 7 bases left between them. This CDR3 contains 14 residues. Per germline, CDR1 SGHRS and CDR2 YFSETQ.

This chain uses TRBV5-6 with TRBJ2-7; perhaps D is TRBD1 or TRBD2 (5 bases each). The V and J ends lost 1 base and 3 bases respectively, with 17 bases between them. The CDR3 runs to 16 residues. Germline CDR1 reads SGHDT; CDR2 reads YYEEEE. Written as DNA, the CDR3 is TGTGCCAGCAGCTTGTACGGGGCCCAGAGGGTCTACGAGCAGTACTTC. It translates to CASSLYGAQRVYEQYF. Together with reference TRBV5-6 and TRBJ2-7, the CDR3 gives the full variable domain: DAGVTQSPTHLIKTRGQQVTLRCSPKSGHDTVSWYQQALGQGPQFIFQYYEEEERQRGNFPDRFSGHQFPNYSSELNVNALLLGDSALYLCASSLYGAQRVYEQYFGPGTRLTVT.

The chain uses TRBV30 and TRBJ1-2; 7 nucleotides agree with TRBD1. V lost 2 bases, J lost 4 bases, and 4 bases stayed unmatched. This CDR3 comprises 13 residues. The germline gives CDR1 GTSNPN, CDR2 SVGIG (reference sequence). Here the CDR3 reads CAWSTRGGYGYTF. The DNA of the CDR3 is TGTGCCTGGAGTACCAGGGGGGGCTATGGCTACACCTTC.

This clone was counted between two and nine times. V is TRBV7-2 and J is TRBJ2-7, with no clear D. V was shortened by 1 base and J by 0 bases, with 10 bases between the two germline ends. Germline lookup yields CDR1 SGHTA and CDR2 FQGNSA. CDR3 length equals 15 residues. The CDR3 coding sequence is TGTGCCAGCAGCTTAGTCCTCATTCCCTCCTACGAGCAGTACTTC. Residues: CASSLVLIPSYEQYF.

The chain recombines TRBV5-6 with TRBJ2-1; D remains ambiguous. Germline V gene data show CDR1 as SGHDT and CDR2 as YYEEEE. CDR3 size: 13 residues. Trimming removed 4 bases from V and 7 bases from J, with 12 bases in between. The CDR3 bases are TGTGCCAGCAGCCATCGGGTCGGAAATGAGCAGTTCTTC. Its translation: CASSHRVGNEQFF.

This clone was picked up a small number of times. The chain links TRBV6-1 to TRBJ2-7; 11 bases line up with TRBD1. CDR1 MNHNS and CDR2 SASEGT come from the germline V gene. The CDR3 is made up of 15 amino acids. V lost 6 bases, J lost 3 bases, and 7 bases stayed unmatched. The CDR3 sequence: CASRTRDRGNYEQYF. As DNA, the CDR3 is TGTGCCAGCAGGACCCGGGACAGGGGGAACTACGAGCAGTACTTC.

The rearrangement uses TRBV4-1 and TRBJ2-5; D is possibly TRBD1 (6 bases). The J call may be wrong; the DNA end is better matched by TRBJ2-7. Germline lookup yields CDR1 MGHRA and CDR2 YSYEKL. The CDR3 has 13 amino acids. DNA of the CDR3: TGCGCCAGCAGCCAACACCACAGGGACGAGCAGTACTTC. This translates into CASSQHHRDEQYF.

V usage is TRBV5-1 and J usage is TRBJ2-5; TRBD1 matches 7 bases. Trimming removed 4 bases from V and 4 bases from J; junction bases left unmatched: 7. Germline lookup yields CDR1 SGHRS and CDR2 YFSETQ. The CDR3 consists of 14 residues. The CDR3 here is CASSVEGARETQYF. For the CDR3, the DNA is TGCGCCAGCAGCGTAGAGGGGGCACGAGAGACCCAGTACTTC.

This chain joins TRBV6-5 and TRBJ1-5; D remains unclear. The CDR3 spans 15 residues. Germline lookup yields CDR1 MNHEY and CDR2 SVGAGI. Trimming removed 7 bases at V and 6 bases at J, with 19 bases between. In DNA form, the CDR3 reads TGTGCCAGCACTCTCCTACCGGAGGGCGGTCAGCCCCAGCATTTT. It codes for CASTLLPEGGQPQHF.

CDR3 nucleotides: TGCGCCAGCAGTGAAAACCTGGGGCCAAGGGACGAGCAGTACTTC. This gives the protein CASSENLGPRDEQYF. The chain is built from TRBV5-1 and TRBJ2-7; perhaps TRBD1 as D (5 bases). V dropped 5 bases and J dropped 5 bases, with 20 bases sitting between them. CDR1 is SGHRS, CDR2 YFSETQ, per germline. This CDR3 has 15 amino acids.

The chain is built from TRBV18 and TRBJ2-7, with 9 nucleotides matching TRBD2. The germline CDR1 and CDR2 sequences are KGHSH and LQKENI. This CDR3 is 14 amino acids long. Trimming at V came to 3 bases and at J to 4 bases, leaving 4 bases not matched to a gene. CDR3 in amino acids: CASSPSGSFYEQYF. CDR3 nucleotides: TGTGCCAGCTCACCTAGCGGGAGTTTTTACGAGCAGTACTTC.

CDR3 sequence (DNA): TGCGCCAGCAGGACCAACAGGGACACTGAAGCTTTCTTT. Translating gives CASRTNRDTEAFF. The chain has TRBV5-1 and TRBJ1-1; TRBD1 might be the D (6 bases). Germline CDR1 is SGHRS and CDR2 is YFSETQ. The CDR3 spans 13 residues. V was pared by 5 bases and J by 3 bases, with 11 bases between.

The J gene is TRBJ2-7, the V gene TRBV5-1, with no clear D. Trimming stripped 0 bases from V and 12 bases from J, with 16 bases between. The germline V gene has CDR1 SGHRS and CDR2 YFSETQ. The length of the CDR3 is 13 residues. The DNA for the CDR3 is TGCGCCAGCAGCTTGGCCAATGGCAGTCCTCGGTACTTC. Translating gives CASSLANGSPRYF.

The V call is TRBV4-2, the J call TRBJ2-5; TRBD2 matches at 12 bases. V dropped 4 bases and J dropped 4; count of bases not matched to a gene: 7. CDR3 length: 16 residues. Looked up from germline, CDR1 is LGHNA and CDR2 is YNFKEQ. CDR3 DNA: TGTGCCAGCAGCCGGACTAGCGGGGTAGGGGGAGAGACCCAGTACTTC. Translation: CASSRTSGVGGETQYF.

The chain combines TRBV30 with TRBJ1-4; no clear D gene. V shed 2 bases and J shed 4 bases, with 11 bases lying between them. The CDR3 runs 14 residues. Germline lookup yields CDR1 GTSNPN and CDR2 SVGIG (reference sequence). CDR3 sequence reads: CAWSLGLGNEKLFF. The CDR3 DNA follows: TGTGCCTGGAGTCTCGGACTGGGTAATGAAAAACTGTTTTTT.

CDR3 loop: CSVEDPLAGTRGGEQFF. The CDR3 nucleotides are TGCAGCGTTGAAGATCCCCTAGCGGGAACCCGAGGGGGTGAGCAGTTCTTC. J is TRBJ2-1 and V is TRBV29-1, with TRBD2 matching over 9 bases. CDR1 is SQVTM, CDR2 ANQGSEA, per germline. Unmatched junction bases numbered 15, after V lost 0 bases and J lost 9 bases. CDR3 length: 17 amino acids.

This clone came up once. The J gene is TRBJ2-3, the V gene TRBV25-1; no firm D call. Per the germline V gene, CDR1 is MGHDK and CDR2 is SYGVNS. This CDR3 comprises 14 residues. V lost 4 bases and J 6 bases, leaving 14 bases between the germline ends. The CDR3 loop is CASSGRALGDTQYF. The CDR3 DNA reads TGTGCCAGCAGTGGACGGGCTTTGGGGGATACGCAGTATTTT.

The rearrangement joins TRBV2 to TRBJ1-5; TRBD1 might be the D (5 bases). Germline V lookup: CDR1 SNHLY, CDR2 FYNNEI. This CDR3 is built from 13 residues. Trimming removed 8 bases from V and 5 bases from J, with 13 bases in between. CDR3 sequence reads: CASYGGFDQPQHF. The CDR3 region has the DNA TGTGCCAGCTACGGGGGTTTCGATCAGCCCCAGCATTTT.